Below are 6 T cell receptor beta chains sequenced from a single sample in a study of identical twins. TCRdb itself ran the 5' RACE reads through MiXCR, one entry per CDR3 protein. The sample shows roughly 240,000 distinct CDR3 sequences, about 7% of them seen only once. The sample was also linked to a second study, of yellow fever vaccine responses in identical twins.

The sequencing sample was made of memory (CD45RO+) T cells sorted from blood. The receptors were gathered from a woman aged 18-29 years in good health.

This clonotype has ten or more counts. The V call is TRBV5-1, the J call TRBJ1-2, with 7 bases identical to TRBD1. The length of the CDR3 is 16 residues. From germline, CDR1 is SGHRS and CDR2 YFSETQ. The V and J ends lost 0 bases and 0 bases, in that order; junction bases with no gene match: 5. DNA for the CDR3: TGCGCCAGCAGCTTGGAACCGGGACAGACTAACTATGGCTACACCTTC. Translated, it gives CASSLEPGQTNYGYTF.

The table lists this clonotype with a few counts. The chain employs TRBV20-1 and TRBJ2-7, with D maybe TRBD2 (6 bases). Trimming removed 3 bases from V and 9 bases from J, with 12 bases in between. This CDR3 region has 11 residues. Germline V gene lookup returns CDR1 DFQATT and CDR2 SNEGSKA (reference sequence). The CDR3 nucleotides read TGCAGTGCTAGTGGTCTAGCGTTGCAGTACTTC. Translated: CSASGLALQYF.

This clonotype was counted at least ten times. The rearrangement links TRBV25-1 to TRBJ2-6; possibly TRBD1 for D (5 bases). Germline V gives CDR1 MGHDK, CDR2 SYGVNS. The V and J ends lost 4 bases and 0 bases respectively, with 7 bases between them. The CDR3 has 15 residues. The chain's CDR3 is CASSVQVSGANVLTF. The CDR3 bases are TGTGCCAGCAGTGTACAGGTCTCTGGGGCCAACGTCCTGACTTTC.

Only a few counts were recorded for this clonotype. The gene calls are TRBV5-1 and TRBJ2-3; 7 nucleotides agree with TRBD1. With 2 bases clipped from V and 1 base from J, the junction kept 4 bases outside the gene matches. This CDR3 region has 15 residues. Germline V lookup: CDR1 SGHRS, CDR2 YFSETQ. The CDR3 is CASSFIGQGTDTQYF. CDR3 nucleotide sequence: TGCGCCAGCAGCTTTATAGGACAGGGCACAGATACGCAGTATTTT.

In its sample, this clonotype was seen a few times. This chain uses TRBV20-1 with TRBJ2-7; TRBD1 aligns across 7 bases. CDR3 size: 14 residues. The V segment lost 4 bases and the J segment 2 bases; nucleotides outside the gene matches: 8. Germline V CDR1 and CDR2: DFQATT, SNEGSKA (reference sequence). The CDR3 spells CSATRTGKTYEQYF. The DNA of the CDR3 is TGCAGTGCTACCCGGACAGGTAAAACCTACGAGCAGTACTTC.

This clonotype occurred a few times. The V call is TRBV6-1, the J call TRBJ2-1; D is unclear. The length of the CDR3 is 13 residues. Trimming removed 4 bases from V and 6 bases from J, with 10 bases in between. The germline CDR1 and CDR2 sequences are MNHNS and SASEGT. This CDR3 is CASSGWTLNEQFF. In DNA form, the CDR3 reads TGTGCCAGCAGTGGGTGGACCCTCAATGAGCAGTTCTTC.